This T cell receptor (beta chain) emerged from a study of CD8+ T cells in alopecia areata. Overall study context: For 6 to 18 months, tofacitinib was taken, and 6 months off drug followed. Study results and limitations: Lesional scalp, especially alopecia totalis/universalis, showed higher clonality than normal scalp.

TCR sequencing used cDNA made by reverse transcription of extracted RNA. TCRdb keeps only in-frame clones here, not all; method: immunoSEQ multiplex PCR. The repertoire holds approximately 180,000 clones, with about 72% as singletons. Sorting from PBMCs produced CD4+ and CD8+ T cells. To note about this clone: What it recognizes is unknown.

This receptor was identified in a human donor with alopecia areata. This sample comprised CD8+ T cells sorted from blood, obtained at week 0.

CDR3 amino acids: CASKTMIRLDTEAFF. The CDR3 DNA sequence: TGTGCCAGCAAGACTATGATAAGGCTTGACACTGAAGCTTTCTTT. The chain joins TRBV6-5 to TRBJ1-1, with D unclear. CDR1 is MNHEY, CDR2 SVGAGI, per germline. This CDR3 has 15 residues. The V and J ends lost 7 bases and 3 bases respectively, with 18 bases between them.